Below, 11 T cell receptor beta chains from the same sample are listed, as sequenced in a study of cytomegalovirus exposure and HLA in healthy donors. The study ran its PCR with 60 Vbeta and 13 Jbeta primers. Only in-frame clones appear in the TCRdb table, and some are missing; sequencing was by immunoSEQ multiplex PCR. The table has 150,000 to 200,000 clones, around 80% seen once; the top ten hold roughly 1.4%. The sample consisted of PBMCs. Source of these receptors: a man aged 18 to 30 in good health and CMV-seronegative.

This clone was counted only a few times. The chain carries TRBV6-1 and TRBJ2-7; 7 bases map to TRBD1. Trimming at V came to 1 base and at J to 1 base, leaving 4 bases not matched to a gene. The CDR3 is 15 amino acids. Germline values: CDR1 MNHNS, CDR2 SASEGT. As DNA, the CDR3 is TGTGCCAGCAGTGAAGAACAGGGGAGATCCTACGAGCAGTACTTC. Its translation: CASSEEQGRSYEQYF.

This clone was seen just once. This chain links TRBV2 with TRBJ1-1; D remains ambiguous. Germline V CDR1 and CDR2: SNHLY, FYNNEI. The CDR3 has 15 amino acids. V was shortened by 0 bases and J by 0 bases, with 8 bases between the two germline ends. The CDR3 here is CASSEARQLNTEAFF. In nucleotides, the CDR3 is TGTGCCAGCAGTGAAGCGCGGCAGTTGAACACTGAAGCTTTCTTT.

The genes are TRBV7-9 and TRBJ2-1, with D uncertain. This CDR3 spans 16 amino acids. V lost 1 base and J lost 5, with 15 bases in between. Germline CDR1 SEHNR, CDR2 FQNEAQ (reference sequence). This CDR3 reads CASSLGGSPPDNEQFF. The CDR3 coding sequence is TGTGCCAGCAGCTTAGGAGGTAGCCCTCCCGACAATGAGCAGTTCTTC.

This clone was observed a handful of times. This rearrangement joins TRBV4-1 to TRBJ1-5; the D is unclear. From germline, CDR1 is MGHRA and CDR2 YSYEKL. CDR3 size: 14 residues. Trimming removed 4 bases at V and 3 bases at J, with 10 bases between. The CDR3 nucleotides read TGCGCCAGCAGCCCCAACAGCCACAATCAGCCCCAGCATTTT. It is translated as CASSPNSHNQPQHF.

The genes are TRBV7-6 and TRBJ1-4, with TRBD1 identical over 7 bases. The CDR3 totals 12 residues. With V trimmed by 6 bases and J by 8 bases, 3 bases remained unmatched. Germline loops: CDR1 SGHVS, CDR2 FNYEAQ. The CDR3 sequence is CASSLQGEKLFF. CDR3 nucleotide sequence: TGTGCCAGCAGTTTACAGGGGGAAAAACTGTTTTTT.

In nucleotides, the CDR3 is TGTGCCAGTAGTATTGGACAGGGGCACCCACGCTTGCAGTATTTT. Protein product: CASSIGQGHPRLQYF. The J gene is TRBJ2-3, the V gene TRBV19; 9 positions agree with TRBD1. CDR1 is LNHDA, CDR2 SQIVND, per germline (reference sequence). Losses at the gene ends were 3 bases for V and 11 bases for J; bases not matched to a gene: 12. There are 15 residues in the CDR3.

The chain employs TRBV27 and TRBJ2-7, with 9 nucleotides matching TRBD2. The CDR3 contains 16 residues. V shed 6 bases, J shed 6 bases, and the junction held 15 bases outside the gene matches. CDR1 is MNHEY, CDR2 SMNVEV, per germline (reference sequence). The CDR3 sequence is CASSPGGSGRTGEQYF. In DNA form, the CDR3 reads TGTGCCAGCAGCCCCGGGGGTAGCGGGAGAACAGGCGAGCAGTACTTC.

This chain joins TRBV18 and TRBJ2-3; TRBD2 agrees at 8 bases. The CDR3 extends over 20 amino acids. Per germline, CDR1 KGHSH and CDR2 LQKENI. With V trimmed by 0 bases and J by 8 bases, 22 bases remained unmatched. The CDR3 sequence is CASSPPGGSAGTSRLVTQYF. The CDR3 DNA follows: TGTGCCAGCTCACCACCCGGGGGCTCGGCCGGGACTAGTAGGCTAGTTACGCAGTATTTT.

V usage is TRBV6-5 and J usage is TRBJ2-5; D gene ambiguous. The better agreement between TRBJ2-7 and the DNA end casts doubt on the J call. The CDR3 length is 14 residues. Looked up from germline, CDR1 is MNHEY and CDR2 is SVGAGI. The CDR3 reads CASSYEWAVTEQYF. In DNA form, the CDR3 reads TGTGCCAGCAGTTACGAGTGGGCAGTCACCGAGCAGTACTTC.

The chain couples TRBV6-5 to TRBJ2-1; 8 positions match TRBD2. Germline trimming cut 0 bases from V and 4 bases from J; bases unmatched to any gene: 5. Germline CDR1 and CDR2: MNHEY and SVGAGI. The CDR3 is made up of 16 amino acids. The DNA of the CDR3 is TGTGCCAGCAGTTACTCGATGCGGGGGGCTTACAATGAGCAGTTCTTC. Its protein product is CASSYSMRGAYNEQFF.

This CDR3 is CASSVDRGPYNEQFF. The CDR3 nucleotides read TGTGCCAGCAGTGTGGATAGGGGGCCCTACAATGAGCAGTTCTTC. The rearrangement joins TRBV2 to TRBJ2-1, with 7 nucleotides matching TRBD1. The CDR3 loop spans 15 amino acids. V dropped 4 bases and J dropped 2; count of bases not matched to a gene: 5. Germline lookup yields CDR1 SNHLY and CDR2 FYNNEI.